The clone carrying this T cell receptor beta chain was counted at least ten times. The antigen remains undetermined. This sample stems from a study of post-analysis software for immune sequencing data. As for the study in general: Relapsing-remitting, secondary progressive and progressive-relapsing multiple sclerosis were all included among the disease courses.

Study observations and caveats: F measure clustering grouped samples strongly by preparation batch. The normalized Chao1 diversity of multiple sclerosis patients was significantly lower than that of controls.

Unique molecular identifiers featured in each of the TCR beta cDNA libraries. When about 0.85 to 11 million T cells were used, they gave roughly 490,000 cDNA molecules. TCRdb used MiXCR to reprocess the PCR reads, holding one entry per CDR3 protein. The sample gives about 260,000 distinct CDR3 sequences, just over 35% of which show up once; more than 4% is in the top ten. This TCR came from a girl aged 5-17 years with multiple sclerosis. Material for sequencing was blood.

The CDR3: CASSYSPGGETQYF. The CDR3 nucleotides are TGTGCCAGCAGTTACTCCCCAGGGGGAGAGACCCAGTACTTC. V is TRBV6-5 and J is TRBJ2-5, with 7 bases fitting TRBD1. The germline V gene encodes CDR1 MNHEY and CDR2 SVGAGI. The CDR3 spans 14 residues. The ends lost 0 bases at V and 4 bases at J; junction bases unmatched: 2.